This T cell receptor (beta chain) was sequenced for a study of T cell responses to AZD1222 COVID-19 vaccine (dated by TCRdb to 2020 to 2023). With regard to the full study: Because spike-specific TCR depth and breadth did not differ between the two schedules, AZD1222 recipients who got a second dose at roughly 4 weeks were pooled with those who got a second dose at roughly 12 weeks. TCR sequencing was performed for 230 to 250 trial participants, of whom about 200 were given two doses of AZD1222 and approximately 25 were given two doses of MenACWY control vaccine. Enrollment into the trials was organized by age into subgroups of 18-55, 56-69 and 70-plus years, and those subgroups contained about 160, 30 and 59 TCR-sequenced participants, respectively.

Points the paper makes about the study in general: Participants were mostly white British and included more females than males, and it was suggested by the authors that clonal diversity may have been underestimated. Conclusions about previously exposed vaccinees are limited because only five to seven AZD1222 recipients were SARS-CoV-2 seropositive at baseline. Spike-specific TCR breadth and depth rose significantly after two AZD1222 doses compared with day 0 and with MenACWY recipients. No day 14 peak-response samples were available, so repertoires were characterized only after the peak T cell response. Epitopes outside the regions mutated in the B.1.351 and B.1.1.7 variants were reportedly recognized by nearly half of the unique spike-specific TCRs. Vaccine-associated CD4 TCRs spanned the whole spike protein, with dominant responses in regions 160-218 and 743-854. The 56-69-year group was small, and its depth increase did not reach significance, likely because of low power.

The time point label on this specimen signifies: baseline before first vaccination. Vaccinee samples came from UK trials COV001 and COV002, including a single-blind randomized controlled phase 2/3 trial of AZD1222 (ChAdOx1 nCoV-19) in healthy adults. For TCRbeta chain sequencing, PBMC samples were collected from trial participants at day 0 and at day 28 after the second dose. In regard to this clone: Its antigen has not been determined. Base-call qualities are not available, and no considerably larger clone is one nucleotide away.

The CDR3 regions of human TCRbeta chains were analyzed by immunosequencing. The authors' pipeline ran thus. TCRs in the repertoires were matched against a reference library of SARS-CoV-2-specific TCRs that had been generated with the MIRA antigen-specificity platform. Breadth meant the fraction of unique TCRs that were SARS-CoV-2-associated, whereas depth meant the fraction of total T cells that were SARS-CoV-2-associated. Using the MIRA data, each spike-specific TCR was assigned both to the spike region to which the TCR was reactive and to a CD4 or CD8 class. Log10-transformed breadth and depth values were compared by one-way ANOVA with Sidak's multiple comparisons tests. Imported from immuneACCESS, the table was reduced by TCRdb to in-frame sequences with V and J called. These copies leave out some clones; in studies compared against another copy, an unresolved V gene accounts for under half, and the cause of the remainder is not known. For V, J and clone size, that table is used; D and trimming come from the DNA. The sample has 90,000 to 110,000 clones on record, roughly nine tenths of them singletons. The ten largest make up about 5.2% of the sample.

Taken from the germline V gene, the CDR1 and CDR2 loops are MGHRA and YSYEKL. V loses 0 bases, J loses 4 bases, and the germline ends lie 15 bases apart. The CDR3 holds 16 amino acids from the cysteine to the phenylalanine. The entry retains the CDR3 DNA only, 48 bases that are in frame from base 1. Material: peripheral blood, obtained on day 0 of AZD1222 vaccination. The clonotype originates from an adult in good health. The V and J genes are TRBV4-1 and TRBJ1-2; TRBD1 is a weak D gene call, 5 bases matching. The DNA reads TGCGCCAGCAGCCAAGATGGGGGGAATCGGGCCTATGGCTACACCTTC. Its translation reads: CASSQDGGNRAYGYTF.